The rows below give T cell receptor beta chains drawn from one sample of a study of T-cell memory formation after mild COVID-19. Via MiXCR, TCRdb re-called the 5' RACE reads, giving one row per CDR3 protein. The sample includes more than 400,000 distinct CDR3 sequences, about 20% of them seen just once. The sample taken for sequencing was PBMCs or a T cell subset sorted from them (not recorded which). The receptors originated from an adult woman who had mild COVID-19 (a few samples of this study predate the infection). Cell type and time point are not known. Both conserved end residues are part of each CDR3. Size tells how often a clone was seen (once, few, many) or the class of an expanded clone, and some rows leave it out.

TRBV7-2	14	TRBJ2-7	many	CASSLVRGAGEQYF
TRBV5-1	14	TRBJ2-2	.	CASSLEYNTGELFF
TRBV9	14	TRBJ2-5	few	CASSVDRGWETQYF
TRBV20-1	18	TRBJ2-4	few	CSARGGRAGVLAKNIQYF
TRBV7-9	19	TRBJ2-1	few	CASRPRLAGASSSYNEQFF
TRBV7-9	16	TRBJ2-1	few	CASSLGPSGSLNEQFF
TRBV7-8	16	TRBJ2-1	few	CASSVARIGRVNEQFF
TRBV7-6	17	TRBJ2-5	few	CASSLYASAGPQETQYF
TRBV7-2	18	TRBJ2-3	.	CASSLVLAGFYSTDTQYF
TRBV6-1	13	TRBJ2-3	.	CASSAEIGETQYF
TRBV20-1	15	TRBJ2-1	few	CSAVAGGPESNEQFF
TRBV9	15	TRBJ2-7	.	CASSFASGTGGEQYF
TRBV12-3/TRBV12-4	15	TRBJ2-7	.	CASSSKGLARYEQYF
TRBV9	17	TRBJ2-7	.	CASSVGTGLGISYEQYF
TRBV7-3	15	TRBJ2-1	many	CASSQLAGGGNEQFF
TRBV4-1	17	TRBJ1-1	.	CASSQQRQGAMNTEAFF
TRBV7-2	18	TRBJ2-4	.	CASSLGGTSGKGKNIQYF
TRBV29-1	12	TRBJ2-2	few	CSVEFPAGELFF
TRBV24-1	16	TRBJ2-2	.	CATSDGRTGLSGELFF
TRBV6-2/TRBV6-3	17	TRBJ2-1	few	CASSSHRGLAGADEQFF
TRBV13	15	TRBJ2-7	.	CASSSERGDSYEQYF
TRBV10-3	14	TRBJ2-3	.	CAISERLGLGTQYF
TRBV3-1	14	TRBJ1-5	.	CASSQALSNQPQHF
TRBV28	14	TRBJ2-1	.	CASSGGTGRNEQFF
TRBV9	18	TRBJ1-1	few	CASSISLEFGQTNTEAFF
TRBV9	14	TRBJ2-1	few	CASSVAELAGLQFF
TRBV7-9	15	TRBJ2-7	.	CASSSPDRVRYEQYF
TRBV24-1	12	TRBJ2-7	many	CATSDRIYEQYF
TRBV5-1	15	TRBJ1-1	few	CASSPYHRGTTEAFF
TRBV7-9	16	TRBJ2-7	many	CASSYDLTGRPYEQYF
TRBV7-2	16	TRBJ1-3	.	CASSLLRDRGGNTIYF
TRBV4-2	18	TRBJ2-3	.	CASSQYFLGLGSTDTQYF
TRBV5-1	14	TRBJ1-2	few	CASSYTGAEYGYTF
TRBV7-9	14	TRBJ2-5	few	CASSFTGSQETQYF
TRBV24-1	16	TRBJ2-3	.	CATSTRLAGGADTQYF
TRBV6-5	16	TRBJ1-1	.	CASSYEYGTPNTEAFF
TRBV3-1	16	TRBJ1-6	.	CASSPRPGTGLLPLHF
TRBV10-3	10	TRBJ2-5	.	CAVGEETQYF
TRBV7-3	15	TRBJ1-2	.	CASSPTTGGAGGYTF
TRBV12-3/TRBV12-4	12	TRBJ1-1	.	CASSAQTGTAFF
TRBV9	16	TRBJ2-3	.	CASSVEPGPLTDTQYF
TRBV12-3/TRBV12-4	15	TRBJ2-1	.	CASSLGSGGLDEQFF
TRBV20-1	13	TRBJ1-4	few	CSALRGRGEKLFF
TRBV30	13	TRBJ1-5	.	CAWSRGSNQPQHF
TRBV4-2	15	TRBJ1-6	.	CASSPTRDYISPLHF
TRBV6-5	14	TRBJ2-5	many	CASSSNDPQETQYF
TRBV7-8	16	TRBJ2-5	few	CASSFVLAGNKETQYF
TRBV5-1	13	TRBJ1-2	few	CASSIGQDYGYTF
TRBV9	16	TRBJ1-3	few	CASSVEQVFSGNTIYF
TRBV18	15	TRBJ1-2	few	CASSPQETGGFGYTF
TRBV7-2	12	TRBJ2-3	.	CATHGGRDTQYF
TRBV9	16	TRBJ2-3	few	CASSVGVRGFTDTQYF
TRBV7-9	13	TRBJ2-1	.	CASSRREYYEQFF